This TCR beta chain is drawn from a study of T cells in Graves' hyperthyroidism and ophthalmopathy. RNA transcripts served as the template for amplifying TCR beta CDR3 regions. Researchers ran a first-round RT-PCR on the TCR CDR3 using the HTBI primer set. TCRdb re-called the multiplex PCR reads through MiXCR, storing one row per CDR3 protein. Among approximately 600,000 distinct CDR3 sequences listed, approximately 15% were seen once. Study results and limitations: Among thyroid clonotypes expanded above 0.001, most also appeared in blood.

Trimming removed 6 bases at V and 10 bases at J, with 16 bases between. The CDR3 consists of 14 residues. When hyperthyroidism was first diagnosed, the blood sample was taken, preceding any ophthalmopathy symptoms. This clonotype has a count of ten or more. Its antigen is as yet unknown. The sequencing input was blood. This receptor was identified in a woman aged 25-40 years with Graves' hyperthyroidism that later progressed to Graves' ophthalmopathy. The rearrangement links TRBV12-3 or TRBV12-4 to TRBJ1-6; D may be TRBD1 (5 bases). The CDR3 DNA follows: TGTGCCAGCAGCCTCGGACTGGGGCGATCACCCCTCCACTTT. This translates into CASSLGLGRSPLHF.